This entry concerns a single T cell receptor (beta chain). Its cognate antigen is unknown. Despite likely unrecorded immune exposures, the donors were nominally healthy at the time of sampling. This sample stems from a study of cytomegalovirus exposure and HLA in healthy donors. PCR used 60 Vbeta primers and 13 Jbeta primers. Assay used: immunoSEQ multiplex PCR; TCRdb lists only in-frame clones, some missing. The table has fewer than 150,000 clones, approximately 77% seen once. Whole-study findings and limits: TCR beta sequences reportedly predicted the HLA-A and HLA-B alleles of most subjects accurately. Later analysis identified a missense DCLRE1C variant that was linked to TCR beta V- and J-gene trimming. The dataset shows that most TCR sequences were rare, while some public TCRs occurred in many donors.

The CDR3 spans 18 residues. The V and J ends lost 0 bases and 1 base, in that order; junction bases with no gene match: 10. Germline loops: CDR1 SGDLS, CDR2 YYNGEE. The clonotype was recovered from a man between 45 and 60 years old in good health and CMV-seropositive. Sequences were obtained from PBMCs. The J gene is TRBJ2-3, the V gene TRBV9; 8 positions agree with TRBD2. The CDR3 protein is CASSVGGGGAGGTDTQYF. CDR3 bases: TGTGCCAGCAGCGTAGGAGGGGGGGGAGCGGGAGGCACAGATACGCAGTATTTT. Looking up the rest from reference TRBV9 and TRBJ2-3 gives the full variable domain: DSGVTQTPKHLITATGQRVTLRCSPRSGDLSVYWYQQSLDQGLQFLIQYYNGEERAKGNILERFSAQQFPDLHSELNLSSLELGDSALYFCASSVGGGGAGGTDTQYFGPGTRLTVL.